The source of this T cell receptor beta chain is a study of tumor-infiltrating T cells and Merkel cell polyomavirus. About the research overall: CD8+ T cells recognized the Merkel cell polyomavirus KLL epitope. Patients received varied, non-standardized chemotherapy, radiation and immunotherapies.

Immunohistochemistry showed robust Merkel cell polyomavirus Large T antigen staining in every patient's tumor. Study-level results: A roughly 1.8-20% tumor fraction of KLL-specific T cells predicted better MCC-specific survival than 0-0.14%. Only one viral epitope was studied, missing other Merkel cell polyomavirus epitopes.

As to this clone: What it recognizes is unknown.

CDR3 size: 16 residues. V dropped 9 bases and J dropped 3; count of bases not matched to a gene: 13. Germline V lookup: CDR1 WNHNN, CDR2 SYGVQD (reference sequence). Using immunoSEQ multiplex PCR, the repertoire was profiled, and TCRdb retains in-frame clones only, with some absent. The data show some 25,000 clones, roughly 87% seen once. The TCR comes from a man between 50 and 59 years old with Merkel cell carcinoma. The chain recombines TRBV10-1 with TRBJ1-5; 8 positions match TRBD1. Sample: lymph node tissue. CDR3 loop: CARTTLGTGDNQPQHF. The CDR3 nucleotides are TGCGCCAGAACTACTTTGGGGACAGGTGACAATCAGCCCCAGCATTTT.